This T cell receptor (beta chain) was identified in a study of naive and memory T cell subsets (dated 2017 in TCRdb). For the wider study: Sorted naive and memory T cell subsets from peripheral blood were analyzed in the study using a UMI-based, open-source pipeline for TCR alpha and beta sequencing. IgG serology results and the functional CMV T cell responses were in complete agreement. RNA was DNase-treated and reverse transcribed with TCR constant-region primers, mostly using SuperScript III. Overall study outcomes, separate from this receptor: In both CD4 and CD8 cells, a rise in Gini index and a fall in Shannon and inverse Simpson diversity were observed from naive through CM, EM and EMRA. After error correction, over 95% of naive TCR sequences appeared only once, giving much steeper abundance distributions than memory subsets. TCR abundance followed a power law whose exponent differed between naive and memory subsets but was consistent across the three individuals. RNA-based TCR counts may be influenced by expression changes linked to T cell activation and differentiation. Single alpha or beta chain sequences, rather than paired alpha/beta receptors, were used to define clonotypes. No ground truth was available to validate the repertoire findings for the naive and memory subsets.

This clonotype was detected a few times. It has no known antigen specificity. No much larger clone exists at a distance of one base, and base qualities are not known. TCR alpha and beta chain libraries were amplified separately from the second PCR step onward. CMV status of each donor was established by measuring IFNgamma production from CD4+ T cells after fresh PBMCs were stimulated overnight with CMV viral lysate. CD4 T cells were positively selected using Miltenyi beads, after which CD8 T cells were positively selected from the CD4-negative fraction. After staining for CD3, CD4, CD8, CD45RA, CD27 and a live/dead dye, cells were sorted on a BD Aria II into four subsets based on CD45RA and CD27. Blood came from three healthy volunteers, each fractionated into CD4 and CD8 T cells and then into four differentiation subsets. Roughly 120 ml of peripheral blood was collected from each donor, and PBMC were isolated from the blood using Ficoll-Paque PLUS density-gradient centrifugation. The sorted cells were lysed in RLT buffer, after which RNA was extracted using a Qiagen RNeasy kit and kept at -80 degrees C.

The CDR3 sequence holds 14 residues, the cysteine and phenylalanine included. Left in the record is the CDR3 DNA by itself, 42 bases read in frame from the first base. CDR1 is given as SQVTM and CDR2 as ANQGSEA, both from the germline V gene. At the junction V is shortened by 0 bases and J by 7 bases; bases outside the gene matches: 8. The library was built by means of UMI-ligation and nested PCR. The beta constant-region primer consisted of an equimolar mixture of two oligonucleotides that together covered TRBC1 and TRBC2. Four rounds of PCR were used to amplify ligated cDNA, with nested alpha and beta constant-region primers being used together with the SP2 primer. A single-stranded oligonucleotide bearing the SP2 primer plus a 12-nucleotide UMI was ligated onto the 3' end of the cDNA by T4 RNA ligase 1. The ligation reaction was kept at 16 degrees C for about 18-25 hours. PCR2 was typically performed as a SYBR Green qPCR and was stopped at a predetermined threshold so that over-amplification was prevented. Apart from the first purification, every purification step used Agencourt AMPure XP magnetic beads. Libraries were quantified by Qubit and checked on a TapeStation, with a main peak expected near 650 bp. Pooled libraries were sequenced on an Illumina MiSeq using v2 2x251 paired-end kits, and typically 1-2 million reads were obtained per sample. Each sample library was pooled at approximately 3.7 nM, and roughly 4.5-7% PhiX was included to improve cluster recognition. The study's own analysis went as follows. Using tag matching that tolerated one base-pair mismatch, Decombinator assigned V and J genes to FASTQ reads that had been processed by Demultiplexor. Collapsinator relied on UMIs to fix sequencing errors as well as frequency errors caused by PCR heterogeneity. TCRs were translated and CDR3s were extracted from the conserved cysteine to the FGXG phenylalanine by CDR3Translator, with non-productive sequences being flagged. Gini, Shannon entropy and inverse Simpson indices were calculated on repertoires subsampled to equal numbers of UMI-defined TCRs. Within the linear range, a power law was fitted by maximum likelihood to the distributions of clonotype abundance. For one naive CD8 sample, the pipeline and MIGEC produced similar UMI counts, unique TCR numbers and clonal distributions. The repertoires were searched for roughly 7,000 CMV-associated CDR3 sequences that had been compiled from VDJdb and a published dataset. Through fastp at Q25 and MiXCR, TCRdb rebuilt clones from the public reads, retaining in-frame beta chains. Here each entry gathers all rows of one CDR3 protein and keeps the most common genes and DNA. It is TCRdb's table, rather than the study itself, that gives the V and J calls and clone size. The sample table records roughly 17,000 distinct CDR3 sequences; approximately 9% of these occur just once. The leading ten clones occupy more than 20% of the sample.

This clonotype was sampled from a human donor in good health. The chain links TRBV29-1 with TRBJ1-2, with 7 bases in between that match TRBD1. Sequenced sample: central memory CD8+ T cells from blood. Per the publication, the cell subset or site label means: central memory, CD45RA- CD27+. The CDR3 here reads CSVEEGQTYFGYTF. The nucleotides read TGCAGCGTTGAAGAGGGACAGACCTATTTTGGCTACACCTTC.